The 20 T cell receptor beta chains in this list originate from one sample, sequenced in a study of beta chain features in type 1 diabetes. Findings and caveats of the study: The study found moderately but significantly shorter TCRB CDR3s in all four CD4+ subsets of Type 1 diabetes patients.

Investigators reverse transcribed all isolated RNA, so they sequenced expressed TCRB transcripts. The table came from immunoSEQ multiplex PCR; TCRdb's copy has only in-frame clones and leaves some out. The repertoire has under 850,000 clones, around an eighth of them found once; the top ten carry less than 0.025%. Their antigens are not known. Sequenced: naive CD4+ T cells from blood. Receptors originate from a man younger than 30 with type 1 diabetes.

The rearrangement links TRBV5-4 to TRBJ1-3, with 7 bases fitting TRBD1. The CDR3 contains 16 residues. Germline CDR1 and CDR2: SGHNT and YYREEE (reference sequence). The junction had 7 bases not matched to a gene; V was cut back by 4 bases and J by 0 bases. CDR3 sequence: CASSPAGQYSGNTIYF. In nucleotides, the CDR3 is TGTGCCAGCAGCCCCGCGGGACAGTACTCTGGAAACACCATATATTTT.

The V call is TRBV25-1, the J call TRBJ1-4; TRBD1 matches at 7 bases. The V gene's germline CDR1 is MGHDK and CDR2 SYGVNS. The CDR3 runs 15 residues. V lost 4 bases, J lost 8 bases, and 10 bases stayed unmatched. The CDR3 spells CASSAPTGFAEKLFF. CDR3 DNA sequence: TGTGCCAGCAGTGCCCCGACAGGGTTTGCGGAAAAACTGTTTTTT.

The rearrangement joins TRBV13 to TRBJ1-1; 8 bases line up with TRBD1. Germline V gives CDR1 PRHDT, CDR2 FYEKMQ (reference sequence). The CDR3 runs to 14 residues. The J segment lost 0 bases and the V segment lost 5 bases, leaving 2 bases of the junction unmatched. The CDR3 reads CASSQTGVNTEAFF. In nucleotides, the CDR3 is TGTGCCAGCAGCCAGACAGGGGTGAACACTGAAGCTTTCTTT.

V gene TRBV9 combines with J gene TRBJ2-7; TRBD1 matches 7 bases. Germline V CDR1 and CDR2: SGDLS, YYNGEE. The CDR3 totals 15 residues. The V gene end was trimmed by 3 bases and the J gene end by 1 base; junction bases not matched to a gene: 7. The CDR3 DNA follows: TGTGCCAGCAGCGCCACAGGGGTGAGTTCCTACGAGCAGTACTTC. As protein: CASSATGVSSYEQYF.

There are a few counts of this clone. The CDR3 region is CASSLGGTAKNIQYF. CDR3 sequence (DNA): TGTGCCAGCAGCTTAGGGGGCACAGCCAAAAACATTCAGTACTTC. The chain combines TRBV13 with TRBJ2-4; D gene unclear. Germline values: CDR1 PRHDT, CDR2 FYEKMQ (reference sequence). With 0 bases removed from V and 0 bases from J, the gap between germline ends came to 6 bases. The CDR3 extends over 15 amino acids.

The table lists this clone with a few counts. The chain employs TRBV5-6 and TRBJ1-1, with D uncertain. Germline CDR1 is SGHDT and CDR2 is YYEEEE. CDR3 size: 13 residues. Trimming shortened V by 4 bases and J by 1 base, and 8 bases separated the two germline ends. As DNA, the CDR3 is TGTGCCAGCAGCCCCCGACGGAACACTGAAGCTTTCTTT. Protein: CASSPRRNTEAFF.

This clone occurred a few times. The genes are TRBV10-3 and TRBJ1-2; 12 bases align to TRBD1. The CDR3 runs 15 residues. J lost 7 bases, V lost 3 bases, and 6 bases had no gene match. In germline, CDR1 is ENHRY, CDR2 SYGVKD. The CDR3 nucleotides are TGTGCCATCAGTGATGCCGGGACAGGGGGCGGTGGCTACACCTTC. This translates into CAISDAGTGGGGYTF.

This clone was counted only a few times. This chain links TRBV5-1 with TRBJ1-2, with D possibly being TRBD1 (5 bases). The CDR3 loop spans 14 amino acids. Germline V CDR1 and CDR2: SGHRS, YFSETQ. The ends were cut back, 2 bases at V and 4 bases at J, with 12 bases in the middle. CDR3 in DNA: TGCGCCAGCAGCTTTCCGGGACTGGGCTATGGCTACACCTTC. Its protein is CASSFPGLGYGYTF.

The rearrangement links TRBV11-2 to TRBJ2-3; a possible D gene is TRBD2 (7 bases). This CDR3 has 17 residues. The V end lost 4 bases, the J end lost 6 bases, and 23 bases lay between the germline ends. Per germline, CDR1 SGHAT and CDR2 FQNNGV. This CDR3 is CASSSPRRGGRRDTQYF. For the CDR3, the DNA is TGTGCCAGCAGCTCCCCACGGAGGGGGGGCCGGAGGGATACGCAGTATTTT.

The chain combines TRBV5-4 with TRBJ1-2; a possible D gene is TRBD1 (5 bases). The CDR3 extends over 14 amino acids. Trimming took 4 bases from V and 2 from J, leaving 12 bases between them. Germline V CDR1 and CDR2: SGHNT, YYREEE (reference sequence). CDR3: CASSPEQANYGYTF. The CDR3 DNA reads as TGTGCCAGCAGCCCGGAACAGGCGAACTATGGCTACACCTTC.

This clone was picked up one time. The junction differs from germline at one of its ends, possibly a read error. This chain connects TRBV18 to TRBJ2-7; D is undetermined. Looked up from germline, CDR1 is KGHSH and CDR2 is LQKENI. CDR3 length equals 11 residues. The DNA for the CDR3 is TGTGCCAGTTCACCACATCTCGAGCAGTACTTC. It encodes CASSPHLEQYF.

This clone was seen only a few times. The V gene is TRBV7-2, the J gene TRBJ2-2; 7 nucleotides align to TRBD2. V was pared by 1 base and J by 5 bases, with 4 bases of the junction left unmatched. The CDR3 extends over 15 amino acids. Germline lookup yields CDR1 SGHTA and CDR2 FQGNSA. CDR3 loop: CASSLGTRKTGELFF. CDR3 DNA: TGTGCCAGCAGCTTAGGGACTAGGAAGACCGGGGAGCTGTTTTTT.

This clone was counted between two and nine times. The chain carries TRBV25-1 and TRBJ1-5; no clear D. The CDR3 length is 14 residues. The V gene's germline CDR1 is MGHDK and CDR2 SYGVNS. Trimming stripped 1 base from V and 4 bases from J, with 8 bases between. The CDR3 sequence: CASSEWGVNQPQHF. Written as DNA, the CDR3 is TGTGCCAGCAGTGAATGGGGAGTTAATCAGCCCCAGCATTTT.

CDR3 bases: TGCGCCAGCCGAGCGGGGCACCTCCAAGAGACCCAGTACTTC. It specifies CASRAGHLQETQYF. This rearrangement joins TRBV10-2 to TRBJ2-5, with 7 nucleotides matching TRBD2. The CDR3 is made up of 14 amino acids. Germline CDR1 reads WSHSY; CDR2 reads SAAADI. Germline trimming cut 8 bases from V and 1 base from J; bases unmatched to any gene: 7.

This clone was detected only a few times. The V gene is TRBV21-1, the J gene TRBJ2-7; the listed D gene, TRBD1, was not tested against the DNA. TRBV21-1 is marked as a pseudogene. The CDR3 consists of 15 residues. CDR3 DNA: TGTGCCAGCAGCAGCCGGGACACAAACTCCTACGAGCAGTACTTC. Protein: CASSSRDTNSYEQYF.

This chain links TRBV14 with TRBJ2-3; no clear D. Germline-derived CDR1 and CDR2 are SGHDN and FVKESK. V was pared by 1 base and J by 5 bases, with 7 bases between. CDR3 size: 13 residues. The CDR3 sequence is CASSQALGDTQYF. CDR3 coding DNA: TGTGCCAGCAGCCAAGCGCTCGGAGATACGCAGTATTTT.

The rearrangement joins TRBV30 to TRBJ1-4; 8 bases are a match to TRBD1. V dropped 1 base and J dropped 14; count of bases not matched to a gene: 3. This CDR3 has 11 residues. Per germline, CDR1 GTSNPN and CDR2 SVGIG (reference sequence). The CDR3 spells CAWSGSGGLFF. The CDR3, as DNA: TGTGCCTGGAGTGGGTCAGGGGGCCTGTTTTTT.

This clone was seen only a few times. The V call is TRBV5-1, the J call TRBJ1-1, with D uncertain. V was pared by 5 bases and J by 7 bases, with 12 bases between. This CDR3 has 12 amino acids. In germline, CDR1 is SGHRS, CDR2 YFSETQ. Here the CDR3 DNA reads TGCGCCAGCAGGACACCTCCATATGAAGCTTTCTTT. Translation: CASRTPPYEAFF.

CDR3 sequence (DNA): TGTGCCAGCAGTGACACGAACCGGGACCCTTTAGGTTGGCGGTACTTC. Translating gives CASSDTNRDPLGWRYF. The rearrangement uses TRBV25-1 and TRBJ2-7; the D call may be TRBD1 or TRBD2 (5 bases each). The CDR3 covers 16 residues. Germline V gene sequence: CDR1 MGHDK, CDR2 SYGVNS. V lost 3 bases, J lost 12 bases, and 27 bases lay in between.

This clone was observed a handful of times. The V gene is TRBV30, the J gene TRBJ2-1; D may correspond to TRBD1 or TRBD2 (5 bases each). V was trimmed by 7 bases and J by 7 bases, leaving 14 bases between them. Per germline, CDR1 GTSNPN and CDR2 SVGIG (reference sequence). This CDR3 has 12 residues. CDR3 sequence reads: CAYSGAGNEQFF. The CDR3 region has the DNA TGTGCCTACTCCGGGGCCGGGAATGAGCAGTTCTTC.